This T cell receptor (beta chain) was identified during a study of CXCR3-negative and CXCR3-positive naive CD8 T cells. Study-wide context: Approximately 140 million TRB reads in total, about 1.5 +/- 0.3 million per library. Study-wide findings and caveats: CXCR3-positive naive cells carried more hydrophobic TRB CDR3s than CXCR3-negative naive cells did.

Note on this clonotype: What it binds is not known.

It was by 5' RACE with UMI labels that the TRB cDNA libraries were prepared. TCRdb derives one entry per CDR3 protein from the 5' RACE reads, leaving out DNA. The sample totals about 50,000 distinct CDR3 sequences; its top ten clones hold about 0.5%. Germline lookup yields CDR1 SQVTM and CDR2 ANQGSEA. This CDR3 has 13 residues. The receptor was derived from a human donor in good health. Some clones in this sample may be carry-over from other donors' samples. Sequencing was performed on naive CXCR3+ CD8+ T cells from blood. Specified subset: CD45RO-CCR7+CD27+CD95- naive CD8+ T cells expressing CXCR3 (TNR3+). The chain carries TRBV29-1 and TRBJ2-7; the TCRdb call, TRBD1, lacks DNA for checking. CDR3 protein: CSVEAVGGYEQYF.